This TCR beta chain is drawn from a study of human T cells and chemical hapten exposure (dated by TCRdb to about 2021). Some background on the complete study: For sensitization, 2% DPC in acetone was applied to a roughly 2 cm by roughly 2 cm area of upper inner arm skin. Most of the patients in the cohort were female, and the cohort covered alopecia areata with under or over 50% scalp involvement, alopecia totalis and alopecia universalis. Patch testing was done on the upper back using Finn chambers containing 0.01% DPC, and results were scored after 6 days according to International Contact Dermatitis Research Group standards. Blood samples were taken from patients before sensitization (week 0) and at 2, 6 and about 24 weeks after DPC sensitization. The study tracked peripheral blood TCR repertoire changes in vivo during primary and secondary sensitization to the hapten diphenylcyclopropenone (DPC) in alopecia patients. Libraries were pooled for sequencing, and per-sample TCR yields varied mainly because of small differences in library volumes within the pool. Patients additionally received weekly therapeutic DPC doses to the scalp throughout the roughly 25-week study period. About 30 alopecia patients provided blood for TCR sequencing at one to four time points (pre-sensitization, 2, 6 and 24 weeks). Findings and caveats that apply to the study as a whole: DPC sensitization did not change the number of TCRs with a frequency above 1 in 1000, and there was no evidence of changes in global repertoire structure. Expanded TCRs formed significantly more large CDR3 similarity clusters than pre-sensitization or healthy control sets, consistent with antigen-driven responses. Patch test score correlated positively with the number of PT1 expanded TCRs, reaching significance at thresholds 8, 16 and 32 but not at 4. Repeated subsampling changed both the strength of the expansion versus patch-test correlation and the threshold at which the correlation became significant. Alopecia, a presumed autoimmune disease, was present in all patients, so the immune response of the patients might differ from that of healthy individuals.

About this clonotype: Its antigen is still unknown. Base qualities are missing; no much larger clone stands one base away.

What this sample's time point label stands for: pre-sensitization, week 0. Per the publication, the treatment or condition label means: therapeutic diphenylcyclopropenone sensitization with weekly scalp DPC. Blood at each patch-test visit was drawn before the patch test was applied. To be eligible, patients had to be aged 18 to 70, diagnosed with alopecia and judged suitable for DPC therapy, while pregnant patients were excluded. Total RNA was isolated from unfractionated whole blood collected in Tempus Blood RNA tubes. Spanning cysteine to phenylalanine, the CDR3 consists of 13 amino acids. The sequence is cut down to CDR3 DNA, 39 bases in frame from base 1. V loses 6 bases, J loses 7 bases, and the germline ends lie 13 bases apart. Libraries were made using RACE. TCRdb names NextSeq 500 as the instrument used. During library preparation, unique molecular identifiers were attached to individual cDNA molecules so that TCRs could be counted quantitatively and reproducibly. From each blood RNA sample, both TCR alpha and TCR beta chains were sequenced. As for the original processing: Samples had a median of roughly 91,000 TCRs, with a range from roughly 23,224 to 750,000. The Decombinator software suite was used to annotate V, J and CDR3 in the TCR reads. For the PS versus PT1 abundance plots, all samples were subsampled to the same number of TCRs (28,000). TCRs were defined as expanded if absent before sensitization and observed at least eight times at the 2-week time point. Starting from the raw public reads, TCRdb applied fastp trimming at Q25, assembled clones with MiXCR and retained in-frame beta chains. Rows matching on CDR3 protein sequence are summarized as one entry with the most common DNA and genes. The V and J calls and clone size come from TCRdb's table, not from the authors' own analysis. The sample records 350,000 to 400,000 distinct CDR3 sequences, about 5.1% of which are singletons. Just over 2.5% of the sample belongs to the ten largest clones.

The chain links TRBV12-3 or TRBV12-4 with TRBJ2-1, and the D gene may be TRBD2, 5 bases matching. The TCR comes from a woman in her 50s with alopecia areata. Some clones in this sample may be carry-over from other donors' samples. The starting material was whole blood, obtained in connection with sensitization to the hapten diphenylcyclopropenone (DPC). The DNA sequence is as follows: TGTGCCAGCAGATGGTCCTGGGAGAATGAGCAGTTCTTC. Translated, it gives CASRWSWENEQFF.